The 9 T cell receptor beta chains reported below all come from one sample, sequenced in a study of technical replicates of blood from a handful of donors. Profiling relied on immunoSEQ multiplex PCR, and the TCRdb table lists in-frame clones only, not all of them. In the table there are some 85,000 clones, approximately 94% of which are singletons. Sequencing input: T cells isolated from PBMCs. The receptors here all came from a human donor in good health.

J is TRBJ1-1 and V is TRBV5-1, with no clear D. The germline V gene encodes CDR1 SGHRS and CDR2 YFSETQ. The CDR3 spans 13 residues. Trimming removed 3 bases from V and 5 bases from J, with 11 bases in between. The CDR3 nucleotides read TGCGCCAGCAGCTGGAAACCGGAGACTGAAGCTTTCTTT. Protein: CASSWKPETEAFF.

This rearrangement joins TRBV2 to TRBJ2-1; D is uncertain. V was pared by 6 bases and J by 8 bases, with 11 bases between. The CDR3 extends over 12 amino acids. CDR1 is SNHLY, CDR2 FYNNEI, per germline. The CDR3: CASREYQHEQFF. CDR3 coding DNA: TGTGCCAGCAGGGAGTATCAGCATGAGCAGTTCTTC.

V usage is TRBV29-1 and J usage is TRBJ1-5; no clear D. The CDR3 runs to 13 residues. Trimming removed 4 bases from V and 3 bases from J, with 10 bases in between. CDR1 and CDR2 (germline): SQVTM, ANQGSEA. CDR3 in DNA: TGCAGCGTTGGATCGGGATTCAATCAGCCCCAGCATTTT. This sequence encodes CSVGSGFNQPQHF.

The genes are TRBV4-1 and TRBJ2-7, with D possibly being TRBD1 (7 bases). Looked up from germline, CDR1 is MGHRA and CDR2 is YSYEKL. Trimming stripped 3 bases from V and 7 bases from J, with 19 bases between. The CDR3 is 15 amino acids. The DNA of the CDR3 is TGCGCCAGCAGCCAGTCGGGGGACAGTGTCTGGGAGCAGTACTTC. This codes for CASSQSGDSVWEQYF.

J is TRBJ2-1 and V is TRBV28, with 7 bases matching TRBD2. The junction had 16 bases not matched to a gene; V was cut back by 4 bases and J by 7 bases. CDR3 length equals 17 residues. Germline assignment: CDR1 MDHEN and CDR2 SYDVKM. The CDR3 loop reads CASSWGLPKGGSNEQFF. The CDR3 nucleotides read TGTGCCAGCAGTTGGGGACTCCCGAAGGGCGGGAGTAATGAGCAGTTCTTC.

V is TRBV5-8 and J is TRBJ1-1; D not resolved. Per germline, CDR1 SGHTS and CDR2 YDEGEE. Trimming stripped 3 bases from V and 7 bases from J, with 19 bases between. The CDR3 has 15 residues. The DNA for the CDR3 is TGTGCCAGCAGCTCCCGATCCGGGTCTATCTTTGAAGCTTTCTTT. Residues: CASSSRSGSIFEAFF.

V and J are TRBV21-1 and TRBJ1-1; no DNA check was done on the table's D call, TRBD1. TRBV21-1 is reported as a pseudogene. The CDR3 consists of 14 residues. CDR3 amino acids: CASSTKTVNTEAFF. Written as DNA, the CDR3 is TGTGCCAGCAGCACCAAGACAGTGAACACTGAAGCTTTCTTT.

This clone was found a few times. The chain has TRBV4-3 and TRBJ2-1; 7 nucleotides line up with TRBD1. This CDR3 comprises 16 residues. The junction had 17 bases not matched to a gene; V was cut back by 3 bases and J by 12 bases. Germline CDR1 reads LGHNA; CDR2 reads YSLEER. In DNA form, the CDR3 reads TGCGCCAGCAGCCAGGCCCTTGGGACAGCTCCTCAGGGGCAGTTCTTC. Its translation: CASSQALGTAPQGQFF.

The rearrangement uses TRBV27 and TRBJ2-7; 7 nucleotides line up with TRBD2. The CDR3 runs 13 residues. V dropped 8 bases and J dropped 5; count of bases not matched to a gene: 9. The germline V gene has CDR1 MNHEY and CDR2 SMNVEV (reference sequence). The CDR3 DNA reads as TGTGCCAGCGCAGTGGGGAGGGGCAACGAGCAGTACTTC. Amino acid sequence: CASAVGRGNEQYF.